Presented here are 11 T cell receptor beta chains from one specimen sequenced in a study of kidney transplant recipient with SARS-CoV-2 infection (dated by TCRdb to 2020 to 2022). The time point label on this specimen signifies: pre-pandemic baseline sample and day 111 after first positive SARS-CoV-2 test. TCRdb records Illumina MiSeq as the sequencer. TCRdb reprocessing: public reads trimmed at Q25 with fastp, clones called with MiXCR, in-frame beta chains kept. Each entry merges the rows of one CDR3 protein and shows their most common DNA and genes. For this sample the table gives 200,000 to 250,000 distinct CDR3 sequences, of which 29% were detected only once. Almost 7.5% of the sample is in the top ten clones. The sample here was a blood sample, taken at baseline and between days 110 and 120 from a kidney transplant recipient. Receptors were obtained from a male patient in his 30s who had COVID-19 and was a kidney transplant recipient. It is possible that, after a transplant, some T cells come from the graft donor.

To note about this clonotype: A much bigger clone sits one base away, suggesting this may be a read error. The V and J genes are TRBV7-2 and TRBJ1-2, with D possibly matching TRBD1 (6 bases). Looked up from germline, CDR1 is SGHTA and CDR2 is FQGNSA. CDR3 length: 17 residues. V lost 5 bases and J lost 4, with 23 bases in between. The chain's CDR3 is CASSDRRRDGKTYGYTF. CDR3 DNA sequence: TGTGCCAGCAGCGACAGGCGCAGAGACGGAAAGACCTATGGCTACACCTTC.

A remark on this clonotype: A much larger clone differs from this one at a single base, so this may be a read error. The chain couples TRBV28 to TRBJ1-4; unclear D gene. The germline V gene encodes CDR1 MDHEN and CDR2 SYDVKM. The CDR3 length is 14 residues. CDR3 nucleotide sequence: TGTGCCAACAGTTTAGTTGACACCTCAAGAAAACTGTTTTTT. It is translated as CANSLVDTSRKLFF. The whole variable domain, filled in from reference TRBV28 and TRBJ1-4, reads DVKVTQSSRYLVKRTGEKVFLECVQDMDHENMFWYRQDPGLGLRLIYFSYDVKMKEKGDIPEGYSVSREKKERFSLILESASTNQTSMYLCANSLVDTSRKLFFGSGTQLSVL.

There are many counts of this clonotype. The gene calls are TRBV12-3 or TRBV12-4 and TRBJ2-7; either TRBD1 or TRBD2 may supply D (5 bases each). With 4 bases removed from V and 3 bases from J, the gap between germline ends came to 16 bases. CDR3 length equals 15 residues. CDR3 bases: TGTGCCAGCAGTTCCCCCAGGGAGAGCGTCTACGAGCAGTACTTC. It translates to CASSSPRESVYEQYF.

Regarding this clonotype: A much larger clone lies a single base off, so this may be a read error. This chain links TRBV6-9 with TRBJ1-3; D gene ambiguous. The CDR3 contains 16 residues. The germline V gene has CDR1 MNHGY and CDR2 SVAAGI. CDR3 DNA sequence: TGTGCCAGCAGTTTTAGGATGAGGACGTTGGGAAGCACCATATATTTT. This sequence encodes CASSFRMRTLGSTIYF.

This clonotype was picked up many times. The rearrangement uses TRBV6-9 and TRBJ1-2, with D unclear. The ends were cut back, 5 bases at V and 4 bases at J, with 23 bases in the middle. CDR1 is MNHGY, CDR2 SVAAGI, per germline. This CDR3 comprises 17 residues. The CDR3 sequence is CASSDPQPYGKTYGYTF. The CDR3 region has the DNA TGTGCCAGCAGTGATCCGCAGCCTTACGGAAAGACCTATGGCTACACCTTC.

This clonotype occurred many times. The chain's CDR3 is CASSQGTGQGNTEAFF. In nucleotides, the CDR3 is TGCGCCAGCAGCCAAGGGACAGGGCAAGGGAACACTGAAGCTTTCTTT. This chain joins TRBV4-3 and TRBJ1-1; 8 positions match TRBD1. The CDR3 has 16 residues. J gave up 1 base and V 1 base, and 5 bases lay outside the gene matches. Germline lookup yields CDR1 LGHNA and CDR2 YSLEER.

About this clonotype: This could be a read error, since a much larger clone is one nucleotide away. The conserved phenylalanine or tryptophan normally closing the CDR3 is absent here, so this likely arose from a read error. The chain uses TRBV9 and TRBJ2-1, with 13 bases lining up with TRBD2. This CDR3 has 18 amino acids. J was trimmed by 0 bases and V by 0 bases; bases with no gene match: 3. The germline V gene has CDR1 SGDLS and CDR2 YYNGEE. The CDR3 region is CASSVGLAGGSSYNEQFS. In DNA, the CDR3 is TGTGCCAGCAGCGTAGGACTAGCGGGAGGTAGCTCCTACAATGAGCAGTTCTCC.

This clonotype was seen repeatedly, ten times or more. The V gene is TRBV6-5, the J gene TRBJ1-1; D remains unclear. CDR1 is MNHEY, CDR2 SVGAGI, per germline. Trimming pared 0 bases from V and 2 bases from J, leaving 7 bases between. There are 14 residues in the CDR3. The CDR3 here is CASSYSPFNTEAFF. CDR3 coding DNA: TGTGCCAGCAGTTACTCACCCTTCAACACTGAAGCTTTCTTT.

The table lists this clonotype with many counts. The chain carries TRBV6-8 and TRBJ1-2, with no clear D. This CDR3 is 17 amino acids long. Trimming pared 5 bases from V and 4 bases from J, leaving 23 bases between. In germline, CDR1 is MNHGY, CDR2 SAAAGT. In DNA, the CDR3 is TGTGCCAGCAGTATTTTACCACGCTCTAGAAAGACCTATGGCTACACCTTC. Its protein is CASSILPRSRKTYGYTF.

This clonotype showed up just once. A read error may explain this, as a much larger clone is one base away. V is TRBV2 and J is TRBJ1-5; 10 nucleotides align to TRBD1. The germline gives CDR1 SNHLY, CDR2 FYNNEI. V lost 6 bases, J lost 5 bases, and 7 bases stayed unmatched. The CDR3 is 15 amino acids. The CDR3 here is CASSPTGGMHQPQHF. In DNA form, the CDR3 reads TGTGCCAGCAGCCCGACAGGGGGCATGCATCAGCCCCAGCATTTT.

This clonotype has just a few counts. V is TRBV10-1 and J is TRBJ1-2, with unresolved D. The CDR3 is 17 amino acids. CDR1 and CDR2 (germline): WNHNN, SYGVQD (reference sequence). The V gene lost 5 bases and the J gene lost 4 bases, with 23 bases spanning the gap. The CDR3 loop is CASSHNKRSRKTYGYTF. Here the CDR3 DNA reads TGCGCCAGCAGTCATAACAAAAGATCGCGAAAGACCTATGGCTACACCTTC.